The clone carrying this T cell receptor (beta chain) was observed a few times. Its antigen is currently unknown. Gene names are mouse gene names. Read sequence stops 4 residues before the CDR3 end, and the germline J gene provides the missing end. Germline V lookup: CDR1 FNHDT, CDR2 SITEND (reference sequence). Trimming removed 6 bases from V and 3 bases from J; junction bases left unmatched: 5. The CDR3 spans 14 residues. Following extraction, RNA underwent reverse transcription to cDNA, which served as the sequencing template. Using immunoSEQ multiplex PCR, the repertoire was profiled, and TCRdb retains in-frame clones only, with some absent. This sample comprises 200,000 to 300,000 clones, none seen once only. Cells pooled from cutaneous lymph nodes were sorted on CD4, CD8alpha, NKG2D, NKG2ACE and other markers. The sample belongs to a study of CD8+ T cells in alopecia areata. As for the study in general: Female C3H/HeJ recipients aged roughly 6-11 weeks got skin from C3H/HeJ graft donors aged roughly 6-12 months that had spontaneous alopecia. Study findings and constraints: Lesional scalp, notably in alopecia totalis/universalis, had clonality above that of normal scalp. Scalp samples also yield sequences of resident alphabeta T cells from normal skin.

The V and J genes are TRBV19 and TRBJ2-3, with 9 positions matching TRBD1. The sample consisted of CD4+ T cells sorted from a lymph node. This TCR was recovered from a C3H/HeJ mouse with alopecia areata. The MHC haplotype of this mouse line is H2-k. This CDR3 reads CASTHRGLAETLYF. The CDR3 bases that were read are TGTGCCAGCACCCACAGGGGGCTGGCAGAA.